This is a list of T cell receptor beta chains from one sample in a study of cytomegalovirus exposure and HLA in healthy donors. TCRdb keeps only in-frame clones here, not all; method: immunoSEQ multiplex PCR. The sample lists 100,000 to 150,000 clones, around 85% occurring once. The sequenced material came from PBMCs. Source of these receptors: a boy aged 5 to 17 in good health and CMV-seronegative. Each CDR3 is given without its conserved first and last residue. The order of the fields is J gene, CDR3 length, V gene, CDR3 protein.

j_call: TRBJ2-7; cdr3_length: 14; v_call: TRBV5-6; cdr3_aa: ASSFREGTGGYEQY
j_call: TRBJ2-3; cdr3_length: 14; v_call: TRBV5-1; cdr3_aa: ASSFPGTTSTDTQY
j_call: TRBJ2-5; cdr3_length: 17; v_call: TRBV7-7; cdr3_aa: ASSSLADLSGLSQETQY
j_call: TRBJ1-3; cdr3_length: 13; v_call: TRBV19; cdr3_aa: ASSIEGSSRNTIY
j_call: TRBJ2-7; cdr3_length: 13; v_call: TRBV9; cdr3_aa: ASSQGQGAVREQY
j_call: TRBJ2-7; cdr3_length: 13; v_call: TRBV7-9; cdr3_aa: ASSLPTSGVYEQY
j_call: TRBJ2-3; cdr3_length: 14; v_call: TRBV19; cdr3_aa: ATNANDRAPTDTQY
j_call: TRBJ2-7; cdr3_length: 16; v_call: TRBV7-2; cdr3_aa: ASSRGLAGGRSSYEQY
j_call: TRBJ1-1; cdr3_length: 11; v_call: TRBV27; cdr3_aa: ASSFSVNTEAF
j_call: TRBJ1-2; cdr3_length: 13; v_call: TRBV28; cdr3_aa: ASRPPDRSNYGYT
j_call: TRBJ2-5; cdr3_length: 12; v_call: TRBV27; cdr3_aa: ASSRPGGKETQY
j_call: TRBJ1-2; cdr3_length: 10; v_call: TRBV7-9; cdr3_aa: ASSLVGDGYT
j_call: TRBJ1-1; cdr3_length: 15; v_call: TRBV4-1; cdr3_aa: ASSQEGEGAMNTEAF
j_call: TRBJ1-2; cdr3_length: 11; v_call: TRBV7-2; cdr3_aa: ASSLVGIGGYT
j_call: TRBJ2-7; cdr3_length: 12; v_call: TRBV5-1; cdr3_aa: ASSAGQGSYEQY
j_call: TRBJ1-1; cdr3_length: 10; v_call: TRBV30; cdr3_aa: AWRGTDTEAF
j_call: TRBJ2-3; cdr3_length: 12; v_call: TRBV5-1; cdr3_aa: ASLEGALTDTQY
j_call: TRBJ1-5; cdr3_length: 13; v_call: TRBV2; cdr3_aa: ASSVRQGSNQPQH